The TCR beta chain under discussion was sequenced for a study of Ad26.COV2.S vaccination and SARS-CoV-2 variants. The table came from immunoSEQ multiplex PCR; TCRdb's copy has only in-frame clones and leaves some out. The data contain hundreds of thousands of clones, approximately 88% of them singletons. There are 12 residues in the CDR3. Trimming removed 6 bases from V and 6 bases from J; junction bases left unmatched: 2. CDR1 is ENHRY and CDR2 is SYGVKD in the germline V gene. Regarding treatment: 15 to 20 received Ad26.COV2.S at low or high dose, single or two shots; about five received placebo; per-sample allocation not given. Material that was analyzed had been drawn on day 63 after the first vaccine or placebo injection.

The material sequenced was peripheral blood, taken in a trial of Ad26.COV2.S vaccine versus placebo. This TCR was recovered from a person aged 18-65 years who received the Ad26.COV2.S COVID-19 vaccine or a placebo. This chain joins TRBV10-3 and TRBJ1-2; 9 bases map to TRBD1. DNA of the CDR3: TGTGCCATCAGACAGGGGGCTAATGGCTACACCTTC. Translating gives CAIRQGANGYTF.